A single sample is the source of the 3 T cell receptor beta chains below, sequenced in a study of vaccination and CD4 T cells after COVID-19. Specified time point: late sampling 161 to 241 days after vaccination in a few convalescent patients. This sample's treatment: approximately 9-day PBMC culture with coronavirus spike peptide pools or control peptides (ViraFEST assay). Antigens of these TCRs are unknown. Sequencing of DNA taken from cultured CD4+ T cells relied on the Oncomine TCR Beta short-read assay. A single record per CDR3 protein comes from TCRdb applying MiXCR to the PCR reads. The sample yields around 18,000 distinct CDR3 sequences, roughly 56% seen once. Specimen: CD4+ T cells from blood, cultured in vitro, collected about 7 months after SARS-CoV-2 vaccination. These receptor sequences come from a human donor who had recovered from COVID-19.

This clonotype showed up just a few times. The rearrangement uses TRBV7-2 and TRBJ2-2; 8 bases fit TRBD1. Germline CDR1 and CDR2: SGHTA and FQGNSA. J lost 1 base, V lost 5 bases, and 6 bases had no gene match. This CDR3 contains 16 residues. The CDR3 sequence is CASSRSGTGNTGELFF. Written as DNA, the CDR3 is TGTGCCAGCAGCCGCTCCGGGACAGGGAACACCGGGGAGCTGTTTTTT.

The chain joins TRBV7-9 to TRBJ2-5; D could derive from TRBD1 or TRBD2 (5 bases each). V lost 5 bases and J 6 bases, leaving 22 bases between the germline ends. The CDR3 runs to 16 residues. Germline V gene sequence: CDR1 SEHNR, CDR2 FQNEAQ (reference sequence). CDR3 sequence: CASSRRNLGELQTQYF. The CDR3 DNA follows: TGTGCCAGCAGCCGCCGGAACTTGGGGGAATTGCAGACCCAGTACTTC.

The table lists this clonotype with a few counts. V usage is TRBV6-1 and J usage is TRBJ2-3, with D maybe TRBD1 (6 bases). Germline V gene sequence: CDR1 MNHNS, CDR2 SASEGT. The V and J ends lost 8 bases and 0 bases respectively, with 9 bases between them. The CDR3 length is 13 residues. CDR3 coding DNA: TGTGCCAGCCAGGGGCTCAGCACAGATACGCAGTATTTT. This encodes CASQGLSTDTQYF.